This TCR beta chain was captured by sequencing in a study of CD8 T cells in Susac syndrome. The V end was cut by 7 bases, the J end by 9 bases, with 12 bases between. The CDR3 contains 11 residues. The germline CDR1 and CDR2 sequences are MNHEY and SMNVEV (reference sequence). The study sequenced TCR beta in blood CD8+ and CD4+ T cells. An amount of RNA that ranged from 0.5 to 1 ug was reverse transcribed with random hexamers. Each CDR3 protein is one row after TCRdb ran MiXCR on the immunoSEQ multiplex PCR reads. The profile shows almost 450,000 distinct CDR3 sequences, around 85% of them singletons.

The receptor was derived from a human donor with multiple sclerosis. The chain is built from TRBV27 and TRBJ1-1; D is ambiguous. The specimen sequenced was CD8+ T cells from PBMCs. The CDR3 DNA reads TGTGCCAGCATGGGATCAGGTAAAGCTTTCTTT. The encoded protein is CASMGSGKAFF.